This T cell receptor beta chain was found in a study of T cell responses to AZD1222 COVID-19 vaccine. The study, taken as a whole, reports: Spike-specific TCR repertoires showed rising breadth and depth after two AZD1222 doses.

Clones were sequenced by immunoSEQ multiplex PCR, and TCRdb holds only the in-frame ones, with some missing. The table lists 100,000 to 150,000 clones, 75% to 90% of them singletons. V was pared by 0 bases and J by 1 base, with 4 bases between. This CDR3 comprises 13 residues. The germline CDR1 and CDR2 sequences are SGHDN and FVKESK. This clone was observed a few times. What it binds is not known. This specimen consisted of peripheral blood, obtained 28 days after the second AZD1222 dose. This clonotype originated in an adult who received the AZD1222 COVID-19 vaccine. J is TRBJ2-7 and V is TRBV14; D is uncertain. The CDR3 loop is CASSQDLSYEQYF. The CDR3 region has the DNA TGTGCCAGCAGCCAAGATCTTTCCTACGAGCAGTACTTC.